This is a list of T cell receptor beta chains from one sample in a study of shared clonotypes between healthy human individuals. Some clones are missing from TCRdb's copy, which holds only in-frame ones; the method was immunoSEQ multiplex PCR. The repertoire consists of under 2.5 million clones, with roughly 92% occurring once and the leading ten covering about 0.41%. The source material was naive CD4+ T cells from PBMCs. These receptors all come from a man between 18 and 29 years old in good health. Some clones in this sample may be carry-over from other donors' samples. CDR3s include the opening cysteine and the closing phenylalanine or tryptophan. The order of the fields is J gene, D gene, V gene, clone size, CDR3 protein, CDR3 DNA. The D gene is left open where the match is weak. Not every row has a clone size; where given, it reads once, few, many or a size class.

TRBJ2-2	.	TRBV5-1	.	CASSSGGLNTGELFF	TGCGCCAGCAGCTCCGGCGGCTTGAACACCGGGGAGCTGTTTTTT
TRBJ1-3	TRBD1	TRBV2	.	CASKDRAIHDSGNTIYF	TGTGCCAGCAAGGACAGGGCGATTCACGACTCTGGAAACACCATATATTTT
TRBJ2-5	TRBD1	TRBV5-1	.	CASSKSRTGGIETQYF	TGCGCCAGCAGCAAGAGCCGTACAGGGGGCATAGAGACCCAGTACTTC
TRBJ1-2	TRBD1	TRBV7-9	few	CASSAPGQTNYGYTF	TGTGCCAGCAGCGCTCCGGGACAGACTAACTATGGCTACACCTTC
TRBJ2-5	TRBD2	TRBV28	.	CASSPRASGKETQYF	TGTGCCAGCAGCCCCCGGGCTAGCGGGAAAGAGACCCAGTACTTC
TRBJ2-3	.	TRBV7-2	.	CASSLQGGDTQYF	TGTGCCAGCAGCCTTCAGGGTGGAGATACGCAGTATTTT
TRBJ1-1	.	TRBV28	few	CASSEPRTRNTEAFF	TGTGCCAGCAGTGAGCCTCGGACGAGGAACACTGAAGCTTTCTTT
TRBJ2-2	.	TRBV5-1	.	CASSDQDSSGELFF	TGCGCCAGCAGCGACCAAGACAGTAGCGGGGAGCTGTTTTTT
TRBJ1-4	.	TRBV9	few	CASSVSVQLNEKLFF	TGTGCCAGCAGCGTTAGCGTACAGCTTAATGAAAAACTGTTTTTT
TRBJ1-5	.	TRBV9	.	CASSVDAGPQPQHF	TGTGCCAGCAGCGTAGATGCGGGGCCCCAGCCCCAGCATTTT
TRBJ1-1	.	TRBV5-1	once	CASSLGGSADTEAFF	TGCGCCAGCAGCCTGGGGGGGTCAGCGGACACTGAAGCTTTCTTT
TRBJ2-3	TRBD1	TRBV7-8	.	CASSSWDRVSPDTQYF	TGTGCCAGCAGCTCCTGGGACAGGGTATCTCCAGATACGCAGTATTTT
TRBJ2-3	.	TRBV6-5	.	CASILQWGSTDTQYF	TGTGCCAGCATTTTGCAGTGGGGAAGCACAGATACGCAGTATTTT
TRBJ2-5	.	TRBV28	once	CATPPGQGQETQYF	TGTGCCACACCCCCCGGGCAGGGACAAGAGACCCAGTACTTC
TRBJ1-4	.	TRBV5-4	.	CASSLEGSLGNEKLFF	TGTGCCAGCAGCTTGGAGGGGAGTCTGGGTAATGAAAAACTGTTTTTT
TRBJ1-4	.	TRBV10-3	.	CATTSEDEKLFF	TGTGCCACCACGTCTGAAGACGAAAAACTGTTTTTT
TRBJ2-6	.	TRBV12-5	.	CASGLTGANVLTF	TGTGCTAGTGGTCTGACTGGGGCCAACGTCCTGACTTTC
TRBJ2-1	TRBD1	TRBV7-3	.	CASSPLGQGIYNEQFF	TGTGCCAGCAGCCCCCTGGGACAGGGAATCTACAATGAGCAGTTCTTC
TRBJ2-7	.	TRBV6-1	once	CASRNSGTLTYEQYF	TGTGCCAGCAGGAACTCCGGGACACTAACCTACGAGCAGTACTTC
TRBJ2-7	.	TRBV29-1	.	CSVSGDPSEQYF	TGCAGCGTGTCCGGGGACCCGAGCGAGCAGTACTTC
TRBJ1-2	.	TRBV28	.	CASRAGPYGYTF	TGTGCCAGCAGGGCCGGCCCCTATGGCTACACCTTC
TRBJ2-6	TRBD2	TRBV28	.	CASRLAGVGTGANVLTF	TGTGCCAGCAGACTAGCGGGAGTAGGTACTGGGGCCAACGTCCTGACTTTC
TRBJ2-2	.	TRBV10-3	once	CAISLRDQLRGTGELFF	TGTGCCATCAGCTTGAGGGACCAGCTGAGGGGGACCGGGGAGCTGTTTTTT
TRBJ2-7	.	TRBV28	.	CASHLPGSSYEQYF	TGTGCCAGTCACCTCCCCGGGAGCTCCTACGAGCAGTACTTC
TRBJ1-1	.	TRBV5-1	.	CASSLERTNTEAFF	TGCGCCAGCAGCTTGGAACGGACGAACACTGAAGCTTTCTTT
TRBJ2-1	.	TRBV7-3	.	CASSSGPSETREQFF	TGTGCCAGCAGCTCCGGCCCCTCCGAAACGCGGGAGCAGTTCTTC
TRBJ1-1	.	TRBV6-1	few	CASMNRENTEAFF	TGTGCCAGCATGAACCGGGAAAACACTGAAGCTTTCTTT
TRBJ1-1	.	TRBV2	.	CASSFTGTNTEAFF	TGTGCCAGCAGCTTCACAGGGACGAACACTGAAGCTTTCTTT
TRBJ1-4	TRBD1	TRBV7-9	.	CASSLGQGSITNEKLFF	TGTGCCAGCAGCCTTGGACAGGGGAGCATCACTAATGAAAAACTGTTTTTT
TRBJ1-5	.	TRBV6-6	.	CASSGDDQPQHF	TGTGCCAGCAGTGGCGACGATCAGCCCCAGCATTTT
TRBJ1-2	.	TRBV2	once	CASRVGLRTYGYTF	TGTGCCAGCAGGGTGGGTCTGCGAACCTATGGCTACACCTTC
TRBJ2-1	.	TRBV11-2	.	CASSSRGGNEQFF	TGTGCCAGCAGCTCCCGGGGAGGCAATGAGCAGTTCTTC
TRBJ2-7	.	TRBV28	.	CASSFGGEEYEQYF	TGTGCCAGCAGTTTTGGGGGAGAGGAATACGAGCAGTACTTC
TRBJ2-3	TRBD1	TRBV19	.	CASSIDLRAAGGESDTQYF	TGTGCCAGTAGTATAGATCTTCGGGCGGCAGGGGGCGAGTCAGATACGCAGTATTTT
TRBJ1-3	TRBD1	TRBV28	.	CASRDRGRDTIYF	TGTGCCAGCAGGGACAGGGGAAGAGACACCATATATTTT
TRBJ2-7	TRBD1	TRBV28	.	CASSLTGQDSSYEQYF	TGTGCCAGCAGTCTGACAGGACAGGACAGCTCCTACGAGCAGTACTTC
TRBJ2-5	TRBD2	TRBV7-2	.	CASSLDGTSGRGTQYF	TGTGCCAGCAGCTTAGACGGGACTAGCGGGAGAGGGACCCAGTACTTC
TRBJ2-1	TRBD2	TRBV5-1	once	CASSPPTSGGENEQFF	TGCGCCAGCAGCCCCCCGACTAGCGGAGGGGAGAATGAGCAGTTCTTC
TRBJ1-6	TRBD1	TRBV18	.	CASSTTGGFSPLHF	TGTGCCAGCTCAACGACAGGGGGCTTTTCACCCCTCCACTTT
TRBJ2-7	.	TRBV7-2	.	CASSKAGTNSGEQYF	TGTGCCAGCAGCAAGGCGGGGACAAACTCTGGCGAGCAGTACTTC
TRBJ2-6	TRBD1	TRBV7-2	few	CASRDRGKGSGANVLTF	TGTGCCAGCAGGGACAGGGGGAAGGGTTCTGGGGCCAACGTCCTGACTTTC
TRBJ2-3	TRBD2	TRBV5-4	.	CASSLRLAENTDTQYF	TGTGCCAGCAGCCTGAGACTAGCGGAAAACACAGATACGCAGTATTTT
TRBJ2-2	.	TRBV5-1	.	CASSSQGDTGELFF	TGCGCCAGCAGCTCACAGGGAGACACCGGGGAGCTGTTTTTT
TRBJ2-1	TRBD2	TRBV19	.	CASSSRTSGRASSYNEQFF	TGTGCCAGTAGTAGTCGGACTAGCGGGAGGGCCAGCTCCTACAATGAGCAGTTCTTC
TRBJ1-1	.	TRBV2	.	CASSDSRGVVYTEAFF	TGTGCCAGCAGTGACTCTAGGGGGGTGGTGTACACTGAAGCTTTCTTT
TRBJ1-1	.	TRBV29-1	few	CSVVNRLMNTEAFF	TGCAGCGTTGTCAACAGGCTGATGAACACTGAAGCTTTCTTT
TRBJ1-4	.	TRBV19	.	CASSINRFAWKLFF	TGTGCCAGTAGTATTAACAGGTTTGCTTGGAAACTGTTTTTT
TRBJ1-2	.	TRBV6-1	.	CASSGPGHINYGYTF	TGTGCCAGCAGTGGACCGGGACATATTAACTATGGCTACACCTTC
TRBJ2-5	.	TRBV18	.	CASSKQDGQETQYF	TGTGCCAGCTCAAAACAGGACGGACAAGAGACCCAGTACTTC